The 17 T cell receptor beta chains in this list originate from one sample, sequenced in a study of T cell clones after liver transplantation. Produced via immunoSEQ multiplex PCR; TCRdb's table is partial and in-frame only. The sample consists of more than 100,000 clones, about 86% of them appearing once. The source material was CD4+ T cells from blood, sampled 45 to 50 months after liver transplant. Source of these receptors: a human patient who received a liver transplant. Part of the T cells may come from the graft donor.

This sequence joins TRBV28 and TRBJ2-7, with 7 bases lining up with TRBD2. The junction had 4 bases not matched to a gene; V was cut back by 2 bases and J by 0 bases. CDR1 MDHEN and CDR2 SYDVKM come from the germline V gene. The CDR3 runs to 15 residues. The CDR3 DNA follows: TGTGCCAGCAGTTTAACCGGGGGGTCCTCCTACGAGCAGTACTTC. Translating gives CASSLTGGSSYEQYF.

The chain links TRBV7-3 to TRBJ1-2; no firm D call. Deletions cut 2 bases from V and 8 bases from J, with 12 bases between. CDR1 is SGHTA, CDR2 FQGTGA, per germline. The CDR3 sequence is 13 residues long. The DNA for the CDR3 is TGTGCCAGCAGCTTAGACCAAACCGGGGGCTACACCTTC. It is translated as CASSLDQTGGYTF.

This chain connects TRBV9 to TRBJ1-6, with a tentative D call TRBD1 (5 bases). Germline assignment: CDR1 SGDLS and CDR2 YYNGEE. The CDR3 length is 16 residues. V lost 6 bases and J 8 bases, leaving 21 bases between the germline ends. As DNA, the CDR3 is TGTGCCAGCATCAAAGCTTGGTGGGGGTCGGATTCACCCCTCCACTTT. This sequence encodes CASIKAWWGSDSPLHF.

V usage is TRBV28 and J usage is TRBJ2-3; D is possibly TRBD1 (5 bases). The CDR3 has 15 residues. V was clipped by 6 bases and J by 1 base, with 14 bases between them. Germline-derived CDR1 and CDR2 are MDHEN and SYDVKM. Here the CDR3 reads CASSPGAPRTDTQYF. The DNA of the CDR3 is TGTGCCAGCAGCCCTGGGGCACCTCGCACAGATACGCAGTATTTT.

The chain carries TRBV29-1 and TRBJ2-7; 12 bases fit TRBD2. Germline CDR1 is SQVTM and CDR2 is ANQGSEA. V lost 4 bases and J lost 5; bases outside the gene matches: 3. This CDR3 has 13 residues. The CDR3 is CSVVGLAGNEQYF. In DNA, the CDR3 is TGCAGCGTTGTCGGACTAGCGGGAAACGAGCAGTACTTC.

This clone was seen just once. This chain joins TRBV30 and TRBJ1-4, with D uncertain. Between the trimmed V and J ends, which lost 1 base and 2 bases, there was a span of 17 bases. The CDR3 consists of 17 residues. Germline V gene sequence: CDR1 GTSNPN, CDR2 SVGIG (reference sequence). DNA for the CDR3: TGTGCCTGGAGTGGGGCGACAAACAGAGCCACTAATGAAAAACTGTTTTTT. It yields the protein CAWSGATNRATNEKLFF.

The gene calls are TRBV5-1 and TRBJ2-6; no reliable D call. The CDR3 covers 16 residues. V was shortened by 3 bases and J by 1 base, with 11 bases between the two germline ends. Germline V gives CDR1 SGHRS, CDR2 YFSETQ. The CDR3 coding sequence is TGCGCCAGCAGCTCCTCCCGGGCGTCTGGGGCCAACGTCCTGACTTTC. This sequence encodes CASSSSRASGANVLTF.

With respect to this clone: An end of the junction does not agree with germline; a read error may underlie this. This chain uses TRBV28 with TRBJ2-5; 11 bases match TRBD2. The CDR3 is 15 amino acids. The V gene's germline CDR1 is MDHEN and CDR2 SYDVKM. The CDR3, as DNA: TGTGCCGGCAGTTTATCGACTAGCGGGGAGGAGACCCAGTACTTC. As protein: CAGSLSTSGEETQYF.

Written as DNA, the CDR3 is TGTGCCAGCAGCTTGGCCAGGGAGAACTATGGCTACACCTTC. Protein: CASSLARENYGYTF. This chain connects TRBV5-4 to TRBJ1-2; tentatively, D is TRBD1 (5 bases). The CDR3 is 14 residues long. CDR1 is SGHNT, CDR2 YYREEE, per germline (reference sequence). V was shortened by 0 bases and J by 2 bases, with 8 bases between the two germline ends. Filled out from reference TRBV5-4 and TRBJ1-2, the complete variable domain reads ETGVTQSPTHLIKTRGQQVTLRCSSQSGHNTVSWYQQALGQGPQFIFQYYREEENGRGNFPPRFSGLQFPNYSSELNVNALELDDSALYLCASSLARENYGYTFGSGTRLTVV.

The chain employs TRBV14 and TRBJ2-1; 9 bases match TRBD2. The germline gives CDR1 SGHDN, CDR2 FVKESK. Unmatched junction bases numbered 11, after V lost 0 bases and J lost 2 bases. The CDR3 loop spans 19 amino acids. CDR3 sequence reads: CASSQDLRSSGKTYNEQFF. For the CDR3, the DNA is TGTGCCAGCAGCCAAGATCTTAGGTCTAGCGGGAAGACCTACAATGAGCAGTTCTTC.

This sequence joins TRBV2 and TRBJ2-3; TRBD2 aligns across 13 bases. CDR1 SNHLY and CDR2 FYNNEI come from the germline V gene. This CDR3 is 20 amino acids long. V shed 3 bases and J 5 bases; nucleotides not matched to a gene: 17. The CDR3 DNA reads as TGTGCCAGCAGTGACCCACTTCGTAGCGGGGGACTAGCGGGACGAGATACGCAGTATTTT. The encoded protein is CASSDPLRSGGLAGRDTQYF.

This clone was counted a few times. This chain joins TRBV7-8 and TRBJ2-2; weak D call: TRBD1 (6 bases). Trimming pared 1 base from V and 1 base from J, leaving 10 bases between. CDR3 length equals 16 residues. The germline gives CDR1 SGHVS, CDR2 FQNEAQ. The CDR3 loop is CASSLVGTRNTGELFF. DNA for the CDR3: TGTGCCAGCAGCTTAGTAGGGACACGGAACACCGGGGAGCTGTTTTTT.

This chain links TRBV29-1 with TRBJ2-5, with D uncertain. This CDR3 has 13 amino acids. Germline V gene lookup returns CDR1 SQVTM and CDR2 ANQGSEA. V was cut by 4 bases and J by 5 bases, with 14 bases left in between. The CDR3 DNA is TGCAGCGTTGCTCCAGGATCGGGTGAGACCCAGTACTTC. This gives the protein CSVAPGSGETQYF. Combining the CDR3 with reference TRBV29-1 and TRBJ2-5 gives the whole variable domain SAVISQKPSRDICQRGTSLTIQCQVDSQVTMMFWYRQQPGQSLTLIATANQGSEATYESGFVIDKFPISRPNLTFSTLTVSNMSPEDSSIYLCSVAPGSGETQYFGPGTRLLVL.

J is TRBJ1-5 and V is TRBV6-1; D gene unclear. The ends were cut back, 4 bases at V and 4 bases at J, with 8 bases in the middle. Germline CDR1 reads MNHNS; CDR2 reads SASEGT. This CDR3 is 13 amino acids long. The CDR3 bases are TGTGCCAGCAGTGCCTCGGTTAATCAGCCCCAGCATTTT. Translating gives CASSASVNQPQHF.

This clone showed up just a few times. The V call is TRBV29-1, the J call TRBJ2-1; no clear D gene. Trimming took 0 bases from V and 0 from J, leaving 12 bases between them. Germline V gene sequence: CDR1 SQVTM, CDR2 ANQGSEA. This CDR3 contains 16 residues. DNA of the CDR3: TGCAGCGTTGAAGATGCAGAGTCCAGCTCCTACAATGAGCAGTTCTTC. Translating gives CSVEDAESSSYNEQFF.

The sample holds a few counts of this clone. This chain uses TRBV5-1 with TRBJ1-5, with D possibly matching TRBD1 (5 bases). Germline V gene sequence: CDR1 SGHRS, CDR2 YFSETQ. V dropped 2 bases and J dropped 9 bases, with 12 bases sitting between them. The CDR3 is 13 residues long. The CDR3 sequence is CASSFDVQGPQHF. The CDR3 region has the DNA TGCGCCAGCAGCTTTGATGTGCAGGGGCCCCAGCATTTT.

The rearrangement links TRBV15 to TRBJ2-7, with D tentatively TRBD1 or TRBD2 (5 bases each). CDR3 length equals 17 residues. The V end was cut by 0 bases, the J end by 3 bases, with 18 bases between. Looked up from germline, CDR1 is LNHNV and CDR2 is YYDKDF (reference sequence). CDR3 DNA sequence: TGTGCCACCAGCAGAGATGGCTTTCGGGGCGCGAGCTACGAGCAGTACTTC. Translated: CATSRDGFRGASYEQYF.